This TCR beta chain was documented in a study of T cells after yellow fever vaccination. TCRdb fed the 5' RACE reads into MiXCR, producing one record per CDR3 protein. The sample records 100,000 to 150,000 distinct CDR3 sequences, 8% to 10% being singletons. Trimming cost V 2 bases and J 4 bases; bases outside gene matches: 7. Germline loops: CDR1 DFQATT, CDR2 SNEGSKA (reference sequence). This CDR3 region has 16 residues. This clonotype was seen ten or more times. V gene TRBV20-1 combines with J gene TRBJ2-1, with 11 bases matching TRBD2. The source material was CD8+ T cells sorted from PBMCs, sampled on the day of the yellow fever booster vaccination. This receptor was taken from a man between 18 and 29 years old who received the YFV17D yellow fever vaccine. This CDR3 reads CSARTLAGGDYNEQFF. CDR3 DNA sequence: TGCAGTGCTAGAACCCTAGCGGGGGGCGATTACAATGAGCAGTTCTTC.